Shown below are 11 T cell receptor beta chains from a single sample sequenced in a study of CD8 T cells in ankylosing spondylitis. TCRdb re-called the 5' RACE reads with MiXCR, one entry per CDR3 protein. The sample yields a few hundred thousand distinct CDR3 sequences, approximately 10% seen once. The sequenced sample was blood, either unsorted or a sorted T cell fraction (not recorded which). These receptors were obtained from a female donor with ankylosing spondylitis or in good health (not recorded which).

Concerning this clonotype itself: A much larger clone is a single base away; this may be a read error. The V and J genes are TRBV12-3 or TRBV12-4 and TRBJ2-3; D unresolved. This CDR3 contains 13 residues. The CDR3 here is CASSLGGFESPTF. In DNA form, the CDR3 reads TGTGCCAGCAGTTTAGGTGGCTTCGAGTCGCCGACTTTT.

For the CDR3, the DNA is TGTGCCAGCAAAAGCACGGTTAACCGGAATGGAAACACCATATATTTT. Amino acid sequence: CASKSTVNRNGNTIYF. This chain links TRBV2 with TRBJ1-3, with D hard to call. The CDR3 is made up of 16 amino acids. Trimming left V 7 bases short and J 3 bases short, with 19 bases between. Germline V gene lookup returns CDR1 SNHLY and CDR2 FYNNEI.

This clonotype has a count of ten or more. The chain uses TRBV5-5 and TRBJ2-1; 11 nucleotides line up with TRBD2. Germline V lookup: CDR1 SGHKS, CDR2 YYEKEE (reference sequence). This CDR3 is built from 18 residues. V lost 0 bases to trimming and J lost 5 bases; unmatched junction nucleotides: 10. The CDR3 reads CASSLEGLRLAGHNEQFF. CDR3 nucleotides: TGTGCCAGCAGCTTGGAAGGGCTCAGACTAGCGGGACACAATGAGCAGTTCTTC.

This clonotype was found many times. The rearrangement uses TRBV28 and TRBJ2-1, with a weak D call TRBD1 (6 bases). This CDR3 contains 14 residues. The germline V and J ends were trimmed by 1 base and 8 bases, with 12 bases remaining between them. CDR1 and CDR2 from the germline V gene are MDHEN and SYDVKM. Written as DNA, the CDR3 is TGTGCCAGCAGTTTATATGGGGGCGCGGATGAGCAGTTCTTC. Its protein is CASSLYGGADEQFF.

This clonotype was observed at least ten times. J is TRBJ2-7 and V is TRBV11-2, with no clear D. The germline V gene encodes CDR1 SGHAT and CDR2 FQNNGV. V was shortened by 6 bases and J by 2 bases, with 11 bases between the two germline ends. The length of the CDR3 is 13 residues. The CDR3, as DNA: TGTGCCAGCAGTTCTATGGGGACCTACGAGCAGTACTTC. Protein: CASSSMGTYEQYF.

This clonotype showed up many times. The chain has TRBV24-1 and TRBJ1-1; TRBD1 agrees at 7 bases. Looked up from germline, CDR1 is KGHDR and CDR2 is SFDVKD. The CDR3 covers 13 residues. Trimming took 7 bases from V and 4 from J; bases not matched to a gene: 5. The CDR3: CATRRQGGTEAFF. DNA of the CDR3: TGTGCCACCAGAAGACAGGGAGGCACTGAAGCTTTCTTT.

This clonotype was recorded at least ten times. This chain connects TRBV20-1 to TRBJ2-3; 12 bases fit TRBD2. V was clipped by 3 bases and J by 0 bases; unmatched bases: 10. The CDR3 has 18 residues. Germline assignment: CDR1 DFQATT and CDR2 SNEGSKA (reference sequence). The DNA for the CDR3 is TGCAGTGCTAGTTCCCCGGGACTAGCGGGTCCTAGCACAGATACGCAGTATTTT. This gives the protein CSASSPGLAGPSTDTQYF.

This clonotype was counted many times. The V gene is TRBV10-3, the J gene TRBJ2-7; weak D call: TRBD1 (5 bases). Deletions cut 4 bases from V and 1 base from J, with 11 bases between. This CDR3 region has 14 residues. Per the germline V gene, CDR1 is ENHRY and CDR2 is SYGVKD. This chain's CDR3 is CAISVRGNSYEQYF. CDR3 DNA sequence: TGTGCCATCAGTGTTAGGGGAAATTCCTACGAGCAGTACTTC.

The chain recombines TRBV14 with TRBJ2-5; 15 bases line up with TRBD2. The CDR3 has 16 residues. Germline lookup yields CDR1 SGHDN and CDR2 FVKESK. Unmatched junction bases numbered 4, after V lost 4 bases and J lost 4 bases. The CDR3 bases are TGTGCCAGCAGCCGTCCGGGACTAGCGGGAGGAGAGACCCAGTACTTC. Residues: CASSRPGLAGGETQYF.

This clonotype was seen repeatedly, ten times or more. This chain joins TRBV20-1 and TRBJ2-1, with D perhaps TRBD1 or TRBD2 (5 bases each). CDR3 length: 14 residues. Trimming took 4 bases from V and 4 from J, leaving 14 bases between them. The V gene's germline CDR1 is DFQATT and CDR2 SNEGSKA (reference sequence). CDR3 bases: TGCAGTGCTACCGGGACCCAAATATACAATGAGCAGTTCTTC. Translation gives CSATGTQIYNEQFF.

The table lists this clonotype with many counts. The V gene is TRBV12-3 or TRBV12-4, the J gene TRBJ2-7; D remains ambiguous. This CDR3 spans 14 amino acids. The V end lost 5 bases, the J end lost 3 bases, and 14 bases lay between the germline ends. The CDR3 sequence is CASSLYNTGYEQYF. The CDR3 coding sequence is TGTGCCAGCAGTCTCTATAACACCGGCTACGAGCAGTACTTC.